This record covers a single TCR beta chain. Its antigen is still unknown. The sample comes from a study of blood T cells in healthy people across ages. Study in general: Per every two T cells, about one barcoded beta molecule was captured by template switching.

The use of a sample-barcoded 5' primer and a J-beta primer mix characterized a second PCR of roughly 6 to 11 cycles. TCRdb reprocessed the 5' RACE reads via MiXCR and lists one record per CDR3 protein. The data hold 1.8 million or so distinct CDR3 sequences, with approximately 39% observed a single time. The CDR3 has 11 residues. The V gene's germline CDR1 is DFQATT and CDR2 SNEGSKA (reference sequence). Between the trimmed V and J ends, which lost 3 bases and 7 bases, there was a span of 6 bases. Notes on the study in general: Because donor CMV status was unknown, expanded clonotype changes were possibly confounded. Since the PBMCs were unsorted, naive and antigen-experienced cells could not be conclusively compared.

The receptor's source is a human donor in good health. Sequenced material: blood. V is TRBV20-1 and J is TRBJ1-4, with a tentative D call TRBD1 (5 bases). The CDR3, as DNA: TGCAGTGCTAGGGGGGTTGAAAAACTGTTTTTT. The encoded protein is CSARGVEKLFF.